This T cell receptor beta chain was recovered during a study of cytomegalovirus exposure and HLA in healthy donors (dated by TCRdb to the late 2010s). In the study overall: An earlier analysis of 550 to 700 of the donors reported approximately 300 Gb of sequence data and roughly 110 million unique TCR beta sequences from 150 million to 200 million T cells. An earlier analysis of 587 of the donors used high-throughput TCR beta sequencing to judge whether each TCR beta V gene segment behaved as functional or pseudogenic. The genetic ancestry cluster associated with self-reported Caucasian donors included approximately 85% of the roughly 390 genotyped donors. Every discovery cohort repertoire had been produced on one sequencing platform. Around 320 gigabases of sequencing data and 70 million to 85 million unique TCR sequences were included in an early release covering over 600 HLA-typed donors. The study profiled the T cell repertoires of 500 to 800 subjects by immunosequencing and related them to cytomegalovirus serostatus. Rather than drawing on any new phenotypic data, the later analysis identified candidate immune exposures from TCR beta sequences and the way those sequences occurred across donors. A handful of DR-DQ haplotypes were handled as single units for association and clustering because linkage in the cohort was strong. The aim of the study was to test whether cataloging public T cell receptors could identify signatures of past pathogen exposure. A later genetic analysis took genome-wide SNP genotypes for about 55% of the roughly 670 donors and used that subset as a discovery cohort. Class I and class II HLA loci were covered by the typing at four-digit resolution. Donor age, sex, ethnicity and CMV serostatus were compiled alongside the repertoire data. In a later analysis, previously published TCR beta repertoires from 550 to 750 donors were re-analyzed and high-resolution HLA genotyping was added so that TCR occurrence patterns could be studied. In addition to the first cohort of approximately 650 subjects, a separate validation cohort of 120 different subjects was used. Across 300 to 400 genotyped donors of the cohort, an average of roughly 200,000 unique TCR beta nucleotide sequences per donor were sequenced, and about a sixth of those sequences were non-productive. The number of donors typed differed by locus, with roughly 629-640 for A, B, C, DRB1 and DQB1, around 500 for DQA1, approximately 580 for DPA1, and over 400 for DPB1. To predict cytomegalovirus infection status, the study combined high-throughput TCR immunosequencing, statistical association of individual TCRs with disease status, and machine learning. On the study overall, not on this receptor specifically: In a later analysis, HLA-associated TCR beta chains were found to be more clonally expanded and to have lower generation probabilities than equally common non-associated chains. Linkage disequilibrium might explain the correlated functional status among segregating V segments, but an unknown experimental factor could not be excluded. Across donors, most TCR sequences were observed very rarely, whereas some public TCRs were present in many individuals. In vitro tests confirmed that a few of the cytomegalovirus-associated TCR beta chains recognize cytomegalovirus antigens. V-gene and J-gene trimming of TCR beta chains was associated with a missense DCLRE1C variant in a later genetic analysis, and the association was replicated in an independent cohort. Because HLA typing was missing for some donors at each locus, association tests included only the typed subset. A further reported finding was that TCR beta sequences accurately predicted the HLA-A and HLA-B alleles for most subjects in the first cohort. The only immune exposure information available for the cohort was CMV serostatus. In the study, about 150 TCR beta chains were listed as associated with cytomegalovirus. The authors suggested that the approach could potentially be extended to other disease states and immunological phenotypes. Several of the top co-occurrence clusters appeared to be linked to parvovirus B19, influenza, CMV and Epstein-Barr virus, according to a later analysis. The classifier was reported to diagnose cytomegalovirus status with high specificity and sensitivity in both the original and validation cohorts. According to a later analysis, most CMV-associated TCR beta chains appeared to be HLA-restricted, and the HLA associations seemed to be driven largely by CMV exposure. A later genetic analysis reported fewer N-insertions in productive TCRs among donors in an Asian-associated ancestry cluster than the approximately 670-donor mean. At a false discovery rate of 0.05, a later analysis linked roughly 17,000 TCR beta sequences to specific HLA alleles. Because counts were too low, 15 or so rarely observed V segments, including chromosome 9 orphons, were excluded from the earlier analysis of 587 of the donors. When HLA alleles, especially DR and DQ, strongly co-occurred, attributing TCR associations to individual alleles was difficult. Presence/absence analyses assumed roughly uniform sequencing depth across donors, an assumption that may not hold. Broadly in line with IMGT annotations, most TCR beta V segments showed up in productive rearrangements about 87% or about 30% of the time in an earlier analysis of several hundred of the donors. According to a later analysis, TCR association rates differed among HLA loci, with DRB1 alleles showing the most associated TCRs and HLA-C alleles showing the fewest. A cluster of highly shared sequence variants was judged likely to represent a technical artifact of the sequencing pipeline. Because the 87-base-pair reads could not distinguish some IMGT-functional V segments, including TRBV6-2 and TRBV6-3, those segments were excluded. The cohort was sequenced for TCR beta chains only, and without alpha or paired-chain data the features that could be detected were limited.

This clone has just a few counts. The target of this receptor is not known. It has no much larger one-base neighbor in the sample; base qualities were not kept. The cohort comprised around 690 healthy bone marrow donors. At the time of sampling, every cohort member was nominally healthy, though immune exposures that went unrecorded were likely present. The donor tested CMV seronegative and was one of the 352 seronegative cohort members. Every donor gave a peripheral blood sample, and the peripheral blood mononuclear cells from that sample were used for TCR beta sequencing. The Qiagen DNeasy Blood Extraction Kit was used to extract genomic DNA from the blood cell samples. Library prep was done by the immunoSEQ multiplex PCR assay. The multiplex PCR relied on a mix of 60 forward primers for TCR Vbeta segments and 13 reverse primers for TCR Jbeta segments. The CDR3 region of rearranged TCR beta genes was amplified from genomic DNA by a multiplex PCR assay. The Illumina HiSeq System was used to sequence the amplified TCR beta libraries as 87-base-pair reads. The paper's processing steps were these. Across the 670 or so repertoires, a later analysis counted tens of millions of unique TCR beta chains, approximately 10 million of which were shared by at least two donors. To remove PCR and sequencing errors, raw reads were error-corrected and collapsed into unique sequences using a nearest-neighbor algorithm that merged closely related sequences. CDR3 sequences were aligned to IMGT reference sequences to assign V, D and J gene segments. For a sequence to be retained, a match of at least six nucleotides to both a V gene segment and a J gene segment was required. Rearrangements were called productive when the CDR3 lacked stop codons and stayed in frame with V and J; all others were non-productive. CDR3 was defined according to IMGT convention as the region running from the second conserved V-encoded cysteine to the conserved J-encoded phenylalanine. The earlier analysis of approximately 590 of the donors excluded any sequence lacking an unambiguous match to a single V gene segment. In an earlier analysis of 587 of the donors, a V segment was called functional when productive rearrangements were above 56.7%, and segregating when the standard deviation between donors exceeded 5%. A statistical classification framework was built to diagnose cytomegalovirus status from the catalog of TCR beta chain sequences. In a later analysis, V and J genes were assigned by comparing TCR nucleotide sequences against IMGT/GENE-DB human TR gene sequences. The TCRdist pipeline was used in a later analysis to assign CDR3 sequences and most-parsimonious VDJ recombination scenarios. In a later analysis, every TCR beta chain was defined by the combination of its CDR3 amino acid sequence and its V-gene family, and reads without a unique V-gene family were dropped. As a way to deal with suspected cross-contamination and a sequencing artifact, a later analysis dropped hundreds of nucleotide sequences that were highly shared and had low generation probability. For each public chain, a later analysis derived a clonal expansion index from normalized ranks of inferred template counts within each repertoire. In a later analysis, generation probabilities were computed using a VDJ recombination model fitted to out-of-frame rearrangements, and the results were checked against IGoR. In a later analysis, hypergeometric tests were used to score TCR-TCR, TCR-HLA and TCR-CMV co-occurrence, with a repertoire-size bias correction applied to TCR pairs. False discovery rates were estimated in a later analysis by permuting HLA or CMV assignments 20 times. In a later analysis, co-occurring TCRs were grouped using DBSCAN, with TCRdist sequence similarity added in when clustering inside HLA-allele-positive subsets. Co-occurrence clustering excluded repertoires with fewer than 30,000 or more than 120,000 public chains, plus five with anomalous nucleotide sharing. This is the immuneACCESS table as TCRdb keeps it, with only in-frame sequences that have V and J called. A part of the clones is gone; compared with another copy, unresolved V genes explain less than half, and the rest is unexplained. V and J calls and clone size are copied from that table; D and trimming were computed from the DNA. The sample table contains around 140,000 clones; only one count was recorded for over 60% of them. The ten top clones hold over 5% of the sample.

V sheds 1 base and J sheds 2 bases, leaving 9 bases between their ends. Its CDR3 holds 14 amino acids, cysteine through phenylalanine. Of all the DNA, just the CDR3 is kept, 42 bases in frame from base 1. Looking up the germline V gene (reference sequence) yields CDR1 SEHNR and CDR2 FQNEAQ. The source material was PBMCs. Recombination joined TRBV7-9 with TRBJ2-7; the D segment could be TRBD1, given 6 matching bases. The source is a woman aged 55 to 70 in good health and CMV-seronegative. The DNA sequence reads TGTGCCAGCAGCTTAGAAGGGGGACCCTACGAGCAGTACTTC. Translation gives CASSLEGGPYEQYF. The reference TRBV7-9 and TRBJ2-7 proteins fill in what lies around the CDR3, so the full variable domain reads DTGVSQNPRHKITKRGQNVTFRCDPISEHNRLYWYRQTLGQGPEFLTYFQNEAQLEKSRLLSDRFSAERPKGSFSTLEIQRTEQGDSAMYLCASSLEGGPYEQYFGPGTRLTVT.